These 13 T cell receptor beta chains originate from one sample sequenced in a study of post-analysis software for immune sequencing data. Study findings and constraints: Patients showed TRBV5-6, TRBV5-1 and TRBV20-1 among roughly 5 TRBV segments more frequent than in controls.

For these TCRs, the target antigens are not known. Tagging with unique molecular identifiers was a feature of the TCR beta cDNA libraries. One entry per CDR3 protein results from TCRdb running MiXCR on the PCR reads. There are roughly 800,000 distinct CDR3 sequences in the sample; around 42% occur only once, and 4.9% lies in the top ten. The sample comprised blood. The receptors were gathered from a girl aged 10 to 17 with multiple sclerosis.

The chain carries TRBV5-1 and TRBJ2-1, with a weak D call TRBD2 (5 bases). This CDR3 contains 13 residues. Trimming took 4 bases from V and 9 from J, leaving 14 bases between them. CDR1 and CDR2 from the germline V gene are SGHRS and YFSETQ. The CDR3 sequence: CASSLTTNFEQFF. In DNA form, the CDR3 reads TGCGCCAGCAGCCTAACGACTAATTTTGAGCAGTTCTTC. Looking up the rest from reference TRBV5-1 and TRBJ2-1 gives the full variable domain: KAGVTQTPRYLIKTRGQQVTLSCSPISGHRSVSWYQQTPGQGLQFLFEYFSETQRNKGNFPGRFSGRQFSNSRSEMNVSTLELGDSALYLCASSLTTNFEQFFGPGTRLTVL.

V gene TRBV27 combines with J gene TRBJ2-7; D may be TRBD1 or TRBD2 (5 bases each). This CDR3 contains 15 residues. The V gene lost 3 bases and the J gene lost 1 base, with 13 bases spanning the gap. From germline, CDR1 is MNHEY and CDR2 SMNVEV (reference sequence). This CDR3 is CASSFEGSSSYEQYF. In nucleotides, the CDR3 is TGTGCCAGCAGTTTTGAGGGGTCCTCTTCCTACGAGCAGTACTTC.

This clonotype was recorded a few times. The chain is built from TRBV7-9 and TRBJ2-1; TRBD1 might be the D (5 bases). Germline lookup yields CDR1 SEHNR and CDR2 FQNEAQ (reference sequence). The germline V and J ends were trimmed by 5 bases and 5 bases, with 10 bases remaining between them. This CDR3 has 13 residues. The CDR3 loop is CASSPDTDNEQFF. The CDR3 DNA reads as TGTGCCAGCAGCCCGGACACCGACAATGAGCAGTTCTTC.

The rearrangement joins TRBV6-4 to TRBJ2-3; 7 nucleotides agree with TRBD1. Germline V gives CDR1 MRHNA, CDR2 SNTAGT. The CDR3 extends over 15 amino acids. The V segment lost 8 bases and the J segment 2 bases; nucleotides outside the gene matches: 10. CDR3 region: CASFEQGRNTDTQYF. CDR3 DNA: TGTGCCAGCTTCGAACAGGGGCGAAACACAGATACGCAGTATTTT.

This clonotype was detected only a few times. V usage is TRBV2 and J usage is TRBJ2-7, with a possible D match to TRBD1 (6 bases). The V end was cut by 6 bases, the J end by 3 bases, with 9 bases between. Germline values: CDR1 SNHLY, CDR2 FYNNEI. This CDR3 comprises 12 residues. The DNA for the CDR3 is TGTGCCAGCAGGGACAGCTTCTACGAGCAGTACTTC. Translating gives CASRDSFYEQYF.

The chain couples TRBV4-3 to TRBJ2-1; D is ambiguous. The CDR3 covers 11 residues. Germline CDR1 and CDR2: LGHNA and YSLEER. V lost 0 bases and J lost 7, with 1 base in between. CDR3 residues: CASSQENEQFF. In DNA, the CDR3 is TGCGCCAGCAGCCAAGAGAATGAGCAGTTCTTC.

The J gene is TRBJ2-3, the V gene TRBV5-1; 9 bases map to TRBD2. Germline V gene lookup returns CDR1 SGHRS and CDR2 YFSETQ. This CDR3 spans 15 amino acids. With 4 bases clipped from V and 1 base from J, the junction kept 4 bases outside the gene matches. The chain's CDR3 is CASSTGTSRTDTQYF. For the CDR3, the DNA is TGCGCCAGCAGCACCGGGACTAGCCGCACAGATACGCAGTATTTT.

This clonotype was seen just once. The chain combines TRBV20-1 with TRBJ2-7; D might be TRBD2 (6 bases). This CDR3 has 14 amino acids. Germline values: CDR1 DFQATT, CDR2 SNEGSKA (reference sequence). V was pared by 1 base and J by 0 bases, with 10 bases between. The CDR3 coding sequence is TGCAGTGCTAGAGTGGACTACTTCTCCTACGAGCAGTACTTC. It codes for CSARVDYFSYEQYF.

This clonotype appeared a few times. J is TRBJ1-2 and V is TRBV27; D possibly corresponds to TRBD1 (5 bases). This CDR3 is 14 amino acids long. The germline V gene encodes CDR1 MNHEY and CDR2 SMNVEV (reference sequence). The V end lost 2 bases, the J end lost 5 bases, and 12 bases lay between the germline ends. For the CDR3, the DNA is TGTGCCAGCAGTTTAGCCGGGACCCCGTATGGCTACACCTTC. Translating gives CASSLAGTPYGYTF.

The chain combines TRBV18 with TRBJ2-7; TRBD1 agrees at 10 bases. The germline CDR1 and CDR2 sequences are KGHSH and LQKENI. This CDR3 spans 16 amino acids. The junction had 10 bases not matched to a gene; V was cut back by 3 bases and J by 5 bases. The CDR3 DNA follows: TGTGCCAGCTCACCTGACAGGGGGCTTCCCCCCCACGAGCAGTACTTC. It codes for CASSPDRGLPPHEQYF.

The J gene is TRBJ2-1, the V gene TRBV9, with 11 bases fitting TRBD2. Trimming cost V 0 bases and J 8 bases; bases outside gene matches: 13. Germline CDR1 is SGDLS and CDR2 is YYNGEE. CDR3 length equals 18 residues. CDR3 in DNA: TGTGCCAGCAGCGTAGATAGCGGGAGGGCCCTCGAGCCCCATGAGCAGTTCTTC. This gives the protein CASSVDSGRALEPHEQFF.

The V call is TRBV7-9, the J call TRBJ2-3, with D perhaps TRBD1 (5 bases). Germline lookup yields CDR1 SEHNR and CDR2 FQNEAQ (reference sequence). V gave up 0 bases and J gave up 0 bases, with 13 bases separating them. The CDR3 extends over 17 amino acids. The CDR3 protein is CASSLAHTGPSTDTQYF. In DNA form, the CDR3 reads TGTGCCAGCAGCTTAGCGCACACAGGCCCTAGCACAGATACGCAGTATTTT.

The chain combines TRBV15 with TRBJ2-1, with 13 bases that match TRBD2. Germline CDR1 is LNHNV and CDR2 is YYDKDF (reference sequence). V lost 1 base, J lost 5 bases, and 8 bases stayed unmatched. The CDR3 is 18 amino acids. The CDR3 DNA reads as TGTGCCACCAGCAGAGCCGGACTAGCGGGAGAACCTCACAATGAGCAGTTCTTC. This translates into CATSRAGLAGEPHNEQFF.